This TCR beta chain was documented in a study of a mutant IDH1 vaccine in newly diagnosed glioma. This sample's time point: week 11, during vaccination. Vaccinated patients received 300 ug of mutant IDH1 20-mer peptide per dose, with topical imiquimod. With regard to this clone: What it recognizes is unknown.

The CDR3 covers 16 residues. The ends were cut back, 0 bases at V and 5 bases at J, with 15 bases in the middle. Germline-derived CDR1 and CDR2 are SGHNT and YYREEE (reference sequence). Data came from immunoSEQ multiplex PCR; TCRdb stores just in-frame clones and leaves some out. The profile shows 110,000 or so clones, 90% of them singletons. The sequence was obtained from a woman in her fifties or sixties with glioma. This chain links TRBV5-4 with TRBJ2-1; tentative D call: TRBD1 (6 bases). The source was PBMCs, collected from a glioma patient whose treatment included an IDH1 peptide vaccine. DNA for the CDR3: TGTGCCAGCAGCTTGGTACTCGCCCCAGGGGACAATGAGCAGTTCTTC. Protein sequence: CASSLVLAPGDNEQFF. The full variable domain, with the rest looked up from reference TRBV5-4 and TRBJ2-1, is ETGVTQSPTHLIKTRGQQVTLRCSSQSGHNTVSWYQQALGQGPQFIFQYYREEENGRGNFPPRFSGLQFPNYSSELNVNALELDDSALYLCASSLVLAPGDNEQFFGPGTRLTVL.